This TCR beta chain was sequenced for a study of blood T cell repertoires in COVID-19. Study at large: COVID-19 samples from acute and convalescent phases originated in the United States, Italy and Spain. Nucleic acid was either cDNA or gDNA, and it came from T cells, B-cell-depleted T cells, or PBMCs.

V lost 4 bases, J lost 4 bases, and 14 bases lay in between. CDR1 is LNHDA and CDR2 is SQIVND in the germline V gene (reference sequence). This CDR3 comprises 14 residues. The repertoire was sequenced with immunoSEQ multiplex PCR; TCRdb's copy has only in-frame clones and lacks some. The sample lists about 200,000 clones, around 80% occurring once. The sequence came from a woman older than 75 with active or convalescent COVID-19. V usage is TRBV19 and J usage is TRBJ2-7; a weak D match, TRBD1 (5 bases). The sequenced material came from peripheral blood. CDR3 loop: CASSTRQPPYEQYF. The CDR3 bases are TGTGCCAGTAGTACCCGACAGCCCCCATACGAGCAGTACTTC.